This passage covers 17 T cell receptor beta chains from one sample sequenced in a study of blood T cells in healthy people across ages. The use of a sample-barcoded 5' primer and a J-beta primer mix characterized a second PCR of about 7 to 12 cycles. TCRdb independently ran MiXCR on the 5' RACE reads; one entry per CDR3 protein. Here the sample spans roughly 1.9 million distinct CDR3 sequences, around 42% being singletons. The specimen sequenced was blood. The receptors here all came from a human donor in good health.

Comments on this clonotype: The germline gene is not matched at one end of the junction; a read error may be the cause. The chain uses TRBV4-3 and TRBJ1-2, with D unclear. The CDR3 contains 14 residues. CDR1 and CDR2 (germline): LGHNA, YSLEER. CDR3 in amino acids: CAGSPLSGSYGYTF. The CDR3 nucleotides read TGCGCCGGCAGCCCCCTCTCGGGTTCCTATGGCTACACCTTC.

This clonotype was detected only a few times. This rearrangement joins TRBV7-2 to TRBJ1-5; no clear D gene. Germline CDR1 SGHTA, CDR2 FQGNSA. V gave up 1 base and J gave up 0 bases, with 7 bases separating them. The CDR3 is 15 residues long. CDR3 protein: CASSLDFLSNQPQHF. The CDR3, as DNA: TGTGCCAGCAGCTTAGATTTCCTTAGCAATCAGCCCCAGCATTTT.

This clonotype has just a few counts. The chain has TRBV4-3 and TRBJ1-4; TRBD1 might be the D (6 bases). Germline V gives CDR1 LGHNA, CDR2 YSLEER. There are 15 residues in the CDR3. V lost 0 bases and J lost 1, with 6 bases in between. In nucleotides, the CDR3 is TGCGCCAGCAGCCAAGAACAGGGAACTAATGAAAAACTGTTTTTT. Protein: CASSQEQGTNEKLFF.

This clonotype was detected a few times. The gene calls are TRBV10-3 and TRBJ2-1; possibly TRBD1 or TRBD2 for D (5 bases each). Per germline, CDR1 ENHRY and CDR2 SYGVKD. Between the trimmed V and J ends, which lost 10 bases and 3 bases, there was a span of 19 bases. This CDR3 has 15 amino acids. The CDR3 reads CATTPGRFNYNEQFF. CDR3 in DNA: TGTGCCACCACTCCGGGACGCTTTAACTACAATGAGCAGTTCTTC.

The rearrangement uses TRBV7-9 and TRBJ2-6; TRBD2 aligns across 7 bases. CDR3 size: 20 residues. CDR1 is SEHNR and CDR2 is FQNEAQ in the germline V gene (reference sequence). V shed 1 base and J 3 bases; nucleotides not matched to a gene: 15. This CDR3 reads CASSLGPGTTGLGGANVLTF. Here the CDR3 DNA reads TGTGCCAGCAGCTTAGGGCCCGGGACTACTGGTCTAGGTGGGGCCAACGTCCTGACTTTC.

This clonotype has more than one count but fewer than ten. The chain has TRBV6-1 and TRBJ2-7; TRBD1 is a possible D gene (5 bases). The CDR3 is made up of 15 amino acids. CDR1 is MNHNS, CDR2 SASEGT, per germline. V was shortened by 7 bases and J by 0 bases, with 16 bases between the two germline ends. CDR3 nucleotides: TGTGCCAGCACCCCCTTACAGGACATCTCCTACGAGCAGTACTTC. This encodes CASTPLQDISYEQYF.

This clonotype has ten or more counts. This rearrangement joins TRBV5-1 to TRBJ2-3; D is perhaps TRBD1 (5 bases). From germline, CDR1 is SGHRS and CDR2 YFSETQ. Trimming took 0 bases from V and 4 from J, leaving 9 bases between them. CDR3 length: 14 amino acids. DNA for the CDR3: TGCGCCAGCAGCTTGGGCCAAGGGGCAGATACGCAGTATTTT. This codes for CASSLGQGADTQYF.

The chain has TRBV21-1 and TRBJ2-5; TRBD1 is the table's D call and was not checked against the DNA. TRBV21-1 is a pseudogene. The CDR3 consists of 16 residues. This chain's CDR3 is CASSPRRRDRQETQYF. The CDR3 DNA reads TGTGCCAGCAGCCCCAGGAGGCGAGACAGACAAGAGACCCAGTACTTC.

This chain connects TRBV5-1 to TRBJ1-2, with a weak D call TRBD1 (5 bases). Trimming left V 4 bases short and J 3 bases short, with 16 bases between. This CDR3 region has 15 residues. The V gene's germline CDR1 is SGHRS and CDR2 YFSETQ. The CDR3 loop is CASSPRPGGYYGYTF. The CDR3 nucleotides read TGCGCCAGCAGCCCCCGCCCGGGGGGATACTATGGCTACACCTTC.

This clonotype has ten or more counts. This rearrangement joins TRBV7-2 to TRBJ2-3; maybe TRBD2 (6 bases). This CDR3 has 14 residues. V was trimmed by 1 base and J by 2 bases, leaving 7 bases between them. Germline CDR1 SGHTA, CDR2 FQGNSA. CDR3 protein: CASSLGGNTDTQYF. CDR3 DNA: TGTGCCAGCAGCTTAGGCGGGAACACAGATACGCAGTATTTT.

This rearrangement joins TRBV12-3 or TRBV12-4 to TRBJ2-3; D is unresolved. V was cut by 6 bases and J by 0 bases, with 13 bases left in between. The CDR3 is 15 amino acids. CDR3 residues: CASSPLTASTDTQYF. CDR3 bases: TGTGCCAGCAGCCCCCTCACGGCTAGCACAGATACGCAGTATTTT.

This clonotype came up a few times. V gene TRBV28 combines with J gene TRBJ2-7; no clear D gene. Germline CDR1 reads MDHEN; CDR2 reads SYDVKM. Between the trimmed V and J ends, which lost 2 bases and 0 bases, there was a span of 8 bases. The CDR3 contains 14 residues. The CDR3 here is CASSLLGYSYEQYF. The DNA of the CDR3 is TGTGCCAGCAGTTTACTGGGGTACTCCTACGAGCAGTACTTC.

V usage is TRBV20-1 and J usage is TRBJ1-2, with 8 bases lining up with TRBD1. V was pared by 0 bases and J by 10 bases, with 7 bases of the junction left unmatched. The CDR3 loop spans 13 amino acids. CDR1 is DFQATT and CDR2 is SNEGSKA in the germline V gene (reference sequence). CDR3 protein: CSAREQDRVIYTF. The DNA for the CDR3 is TGCAGTGCTAGAGAACAGGACAGGGTTATCTACACCTTC.

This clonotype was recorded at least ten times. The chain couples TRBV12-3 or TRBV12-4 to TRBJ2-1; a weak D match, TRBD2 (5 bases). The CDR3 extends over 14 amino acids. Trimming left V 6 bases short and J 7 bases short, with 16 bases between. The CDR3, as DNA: TGTGCCAGCAGCCCCACCACTAGTTCAAATGAGCAGTTCTTC. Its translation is CASSPTTSSNEQFF.

In DNA, the CDR3 is TGTGCCAGCAGTTACTCGACGTGGGGTGAGCAGTTCTTC. This translates into CASSYSTWGEQFF. The chain employs TRBV6-2 or TRBV6-3 and TRBJ2-1; D gene ambiguous. The V gene lost 0 bases and the J gene lost 9 bases, with 9 bases spanning the gap. Germline-derived CDR1 and CDR2 are MNHEY and SVGEGT. This CDR3 comprises 13 residues.

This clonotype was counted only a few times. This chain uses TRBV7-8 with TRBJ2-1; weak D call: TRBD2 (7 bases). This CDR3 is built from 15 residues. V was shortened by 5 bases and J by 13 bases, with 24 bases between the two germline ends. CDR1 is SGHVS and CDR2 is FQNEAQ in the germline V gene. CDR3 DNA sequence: TGTGCCAGCAGCCAAACCCACAGGGAGGGAGAGACCCAGTTCTTC. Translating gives CASSQTHREGETQFF. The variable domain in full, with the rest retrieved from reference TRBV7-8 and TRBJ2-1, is GAGVSQSPRYKVAKRGQDVALRCDPISGHVSLFWYQQALGQGPEFLTYFQNEAQLDKSGLPSDRFFAERPEGSVSTLKIQRTQQEDSAVYLCASSQTHREGETQFFGPGTRLTVL.

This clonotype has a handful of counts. As DNA, the CDR3 is TGTGCCAGCAGTTTCCTATTCTCCCGGGATGAAGCTTTCTTT. Protein product: CASSFLFSRDEAFF. J is TRBJ1-1 and V is TRBV28; D gene ambiguous. V was cut by 3 bases and J by 7 bases, with 15 bases left in between. The CDR3 totals 14 residues. Germline loops: CDR1 MDHEN, CDR2 SYDVKM.